Shown below are 27 T cell receptor beta chains from a single sample sequenced in a study of blood T cells in healthy people across ages. Through a sample-barcoded 5' primer and a J-beta primer mix, a second PCR was run for roughly 7 to 12 cycles. From the 5' RACE reads, TCRdb called clonotypes with MiXCR, one entry per CDR3 protein. Of roughly 2 million distinct CDR3 sequences listed, approximately 50% were seen once; the top ten hold less than 2.5%. The sample taken for sequencing was blood. The origin of the receptors is a woman between 40 and 50 years old in good health.

This clonotype was seen more than once but under ten times. The chain is built from TRBV28 and TRBJ2-4, with D possibly TRBD2 on 6 matching bases. V shed 6 bases and J shed 9 bases, with 18 bases lying between them. Germline loops: CDR1 MDHEN, CDR2 SYDVKM. The CDR3 length is 14 residues. CDR3 sequence (DNA): TGTGCCAGCAGGCCCAGCGGAGGGGCACTCATTCAGTACTTC. Protein product: CASRPSGGALIQYF. Supplemented by reference TRBV28 and TRBJ2-4, the full variable domain reads DVKVTQSSRYLVKRTGEKVFLECVQDMDHENMFWYRQDPGLGLRLIYFSYDVKMKEKGDIPEGYSVSREKKERFSLILESASTNQTSMYLCASRPSGGALIQYFGAGTRLSVL.

The chain recombines TRBV28 with TRBJ2-7; no firm D call. The CDR3 spans 13 residues. V gave up 6 bases and J gave up 0 bases, with 9 bases separating them. Germline loops: CDR1 MDHEN, CDR2 SYDVKM. CDR3 in DNA: TGTGCCAGCAGGAGCCCTAACTCCTACGAGCAGTACTTC. Protein sequence: CASRSPNSYEQYF.

Only a few counts were recorded for this clonotype. The CDR3, as DNA: TGCGCCAGCAGCTGGACAGGGGTAGATGGCTACACCTTC. It specifies CASSWTGVDGYTF. The chain couples TRBV4-1 to TRBJ1-2, with 9 bases aligning to TRBD1. Germline values: CDR1 MGHRA, CDR2 YSYEKL. The CDR3 totals 13 residues. The junction had 4 bases not matched to a gene; V was cut back by 5 bases and J by 6 bases.

Only one count was recorded for this clonotype. V is TRBV6-5 and J is TRBJ2-4; the D call may be TRBD1 or TRBD2 (5 bases each). V shed 3 bases and J shed 13 bases, with 16 bases lying between them. The CDR3 loop spans 13 amino acids. Per the germline V gene, CDR1 is MNHEY and CDR2 is SVGAGI. The CDR3 here is CASSYQTIGEQYF. Written as DNA, the CDR3 is TGTGCCAGCAGTTATCAGACCATAGGGGAGCAGTACTTC.

V gene TRBV20-1 combines with J gene TRBJ2-5; D is perhaps TRBD2 (6 bases). This CDR3 has 13 amino acids. CDR1 and CDR2 (germline): DFQATT, SNEGSKA (reference sequence). V lost 5 bases and J 3 bases, leaving 13 bases between the germline ends. CDR3: CSAGKGGEETQYF. Written as DNA, the CDR3 is TGCAGTGCTGGCAAGGGCGGGGAAGAGACCCAGTACTTC.

This clonotype was observed a single time. CDR3 protein: CSATSGGEQFF. The CDR3 DNA reads as TGCAGTGCTACTAGCGGGGGTGAGCAGTTCTTC. This rearrangement joins TRBV20-1 to TRBJ2-1; 10 bases line up with TRBD2. The CDR3 loop spans 11 amino acids. Germline V gives CDR1 DFQATT, CDR2 SNEGSKA (reference sequence). V was pared by 4 bases and J by 9 bases, with 0 bases of the junction left unmatched.

The V and J genes are TRBV10-3 and TRBJ2-3; the match to TRBD1 covers 7 bases. V dropped 7 bases and J dropped 2; count of bases not matched to a gene: 3. CDR3 length equals 13 residues. Germline CDR1 and CDR2: ENHRY and SYGVKD. The CDR3, as DNA: TGTGCCATCAACGACAGGGACACAGATACGCAGTATTTT. Translating gives CAINDRDTDTQYF.

This clonotype was observed a few times. The J gene is TRBJ2-7, the V gene TRBV5-5, with D maybe TRBD1 (6 bases). Germline V gene data show CDR1 as SGHKS and CDR2 as YYEKEE (reference sequence). V lost 2 bases to trimming and J lost 3 bases, with 12 bases between them. This CDR3 comprises 14 residues. The CDR3 DNA follows: TGTGCCAGCAGCTTTTCCAGGGGCGGCTACGAGCAGTACTTC. Encoded protein: CASSFSRGGYEQYF. The variable domain in full, completed from reference TRBV5-5 and TRBJ2-7, reads DAGVTQSPTHLIKTRGQQVTLRCSPISGHKSVSWYQQVLGQGPQFIFQYYEKEERGRGNFPDRFSARQFPNYSSELNVNALLLGDSALYLCASSFSRGGYEQYFGPGTRLTVT.

CDR3 DNA: TGTGCCAGCAGTCTTGGGCAGGGCCAGACAGATACGCAGTATTTT. This gives the protein CASSLGQGQTDTQYF. This chain joins TRBV6-2 or TRBV6-3 and TRBJ2-3, with a tentative D call TRBD1 (5 bases). The CDR3 extends over 15 amino acids. The germline gives CDR1 MNHEY, CDR2 SVGEGT. V was shortened by 5 bases and J by 3 bases, with 15 bases between the two germline ends.

A few counts support this clonotype. The V gene is TRBV20-1, the J gene TRBJ2-5, with 12 nucleotides matching TRBD1. This CDR3 contains 16 residues. The junction had 12 bases not matched to a gene; V was cut back by 5 bases and J by 5 bases. Germline V gene lookup returns CDR1 DFQATT and CDR2 SNEGSKA (reference sequence). The CDR3 loop is CSAHPGQGAHRETQYF. The DNA of the CDR3 is TGCAGTGCTCATCCGGGACAGGGGGCGCATCGGGAGACCCAGTACTTC.

This clonotype was recorded a few times. The chain carries TRBV6-5 and TRBJ2-1; the D gene is possibly TRBD1 (6 bases). The CDR3 consists of 17 residues. V was pared by 2 bases and J by 2 bases, with 16 bases between. Per germline, CDR1 MNHEY and CDR2 SVGAGI. DNA for the CDR3: TGTGCCAGCAGTTACGCCCGGTTGGACAGTACCTACAATGAGCAGTTCTTC. Translation gives CASSYARLDSTYNEQFF.

V and J are TRBV20-1 and TRBJ2-4, with D hard to call. The last part of the DNA fits TRBJ2-7 better; the J call may be wrong. The CDR3 spans 12 residues. The germline gives CDR1 DFQATT, CDR2 SNEGSKA (reference sequence). The CDR3 protein is CSASSRDYEQYF. The CDR3 DNA is TGCAGTGCTAGCAGCAGAGACTACGAGCAGTACTTC.

This clonotype has a handful of counts. The chain carries TRBV7-9 and TRBJ1-2; 7 bases are a match to TRBD1. Germline loops: CDR1 SEHNR, CDR2 FQNEAQ (reference sequence). The CDR3 consists of 14 residues. The ends lost 6 bases at V and 4 bases at J; junction bases unmatched: 8. CDR3 loop: CASSRTGTAYGYTF. The DNA for the CDR3 is TGTGCCAGCAGTCGTACCGGGACAGCCTATGGCTACACCTTC.

The chain carries TRBV27 and TRBJ1-1; D call uncertain. V lost 3 bases to trimming and J lost 7 bases, with 6 bases between them. Germline loops: CDR1 MNHEY, CDR2 SMNVEV (reference sequence). CDR3 size: 11 residues. CDR3 loop: CASSFEGEAFF. The CDR3, as DNA: TGTGCCAGCAGTTTTGAGGGTGAAGCTTTCTTT.

The DNA for the CDR3 is TGTGCCAGCAGGGCCAACAGGGGGCGCCACTATGGCTACACCTTC. Protein product: CASRANRGRHYGYTF. The J gene is TRBJ1-2, the V gene TRBV27; 9 nucleotides match TRBD1. Germline V gives CDR1 MNHEY, CDR2 SMNVEV (reference sequence). The V segment lost 6 bases and the J segment 3 bases; nucleotides outside the gene matches: 8. The CDR3 loop spans 15 amino acids.

V gene TRBV5-1 combines with J gene TRBJ2-3, with D perhaps TRBD1 (6 bases). The germline CDR1 and CDR2 sequences are SGHRS and YFSETQ. With 0 bases removed from V and 3 bases from J, the gap between germline ends came to 17 bases. The CDR3 length is 17 residues. CDR3 nucleotide sequence: TGCGCCAGCAGCTTGGACAGGGACCGCGTCAGGACAGATACGCAGTATTTT. It codes for CASSLDRDRVRTDTQYF. Full variable domain (rest looked up from reference TRBV5-1 and TRBJ2-3): KAGVTQTPRYLIKTRGQQVTLSCSPISGHRSVSWYQQTPGQGLQFLFEYFSETQRNKGNFPGRFSGRQFSNSRSEMNVSTLELGDSALYLCASSLDRDRVRTDTQYFGPGTRLTVL.

This clonotype occurred many times. The V and J genes are TRBV7-2 and TRBJ2-5; 7 nucleotides agree with TRBD1. The germline CDR1 and CDR2 sequences are SGHTA and FQGNSA. V lost 5 bases, J lost 4 bases, and 4 bases stayed unmatched. This CDR3 spans 13 amino acids. The CDR3 bases are TGTGCCAGCAGCAAGGACAGGCGAGAGACCCAGTACTTC. Translated: CASSKDRRETQYF.

The chain is built from TRBV28 and TRBJ2-4, with D unresolved. Germline V gene lookup returns CDR1 MDHEN and CDR2 SYDVKM. V was clipped by 2 bases and J by 13 bases, with 15 bases between them. The CDR3 extends over 13 amino acids. CDR3 residues: CASSLVDSNEQYF. The CDR3 coding sequence is TGTGCCAGCAGTTTAGTTGATTCTAATGAGCAGTACTTC. The complete variable domain, with remaining parts taken from reference TRBV28 and TRBJ2-4, reads DVKVTQSSRYLVKRTGEKVFLECVQDMDHENMFWYRQDPGLGLRLIYFSYDVKMKEKGDIPEGYSVSREKKERFSLILESASTNQTSMYLCASSLVDSNEQYFGAGTRLSVL.

The gene calls are TRBV20-1 and TRBJ2-3; 8 bases line up with TRBD2. J lost 3 bases, V lost 7 bases, and 12 bases had no gene match. Germline-derived CDR1 and CDR2 are DFQATT and SNEGSKA (reference sequence). The CDR3 has 15 residues. CDR3 in DNA: TGCAGTGTTAGCGGGGAGGGGATCAGGACAGATACGCAGTATTTT. Its translation: CSVSGEGIRTDTQYF.

The genes are TRBV7-2 and TRBJ2-7; 12 nucleotides line up with TRBD1. V lost 0 bases, J lost 1 base, and 1 base stayed unmatched. There are 16 residues in the CDR3. Germline loops: CDR1 SGHTA, CDR2 FQGNSA. The chain's CDR3 is CTSSLAGQGASYEQYF. In nucleotides, the CDR3 is TGTACCAGCAGCTTAGCGGGACAGGGGGCGTCCTACGAGCAGTACTTC.

The J gene is TRBJ2-1, the V gene TRBV27; D may be TRBD1 or TRBD2 (6 bases each). Trimming took off 3 bases at V and 0 bases at J, with 12 bases between the two ends. The CDR3 spans 16 residues. Germline V CDR1 and CDR2: MNHEY, SMNVEV (reference sequence). Here the CDR3 reads CASSLYGGGSYNEQFF. The CDR3 DNA follows: TGTGCCAGCAGTTTGTATGGAGGGGGCTCCTACAATGAGCAGTTCTTC.

This clonotype was seen many times. V and J are TRBV7-2 and TRBJ2-4, with TRBD2 matching 8 bases. Germline assignment: CDR1 SGHTA and CDR2 FQGNSA. The CDR3 is made up of 17 amino acids. V shed 3 bases and J 2 bases; nucleotides not matched to a gene: 9. The CDR3 loop reads CASSLDPGGGPKNIQYF. The CDR3, as DNA: TGTGCCAGCAGCTTGGACCCCGGGGGGGGGCCCAAAAACATTCAGTACTTC.

The rearrangement uses TRBV12-3 or TRBV12-4 and TRBJ2-4; tentatively, D is TRBD1 (5 bases). V lost 4 bases, J lost 13 bases, and 23 bases lay in between. This CDR3 has 15 amino acids. CDR3 amino acids: CASSSPYQGYNEQYF. As DNA, the CDR3 is TGTGCCAGCAGTTCCCCTTACCAGGGATACAATGAGCAGTACTTC.

CDR3 DNA sequence: TGCAGTGCCATAAGCGGGGCTCAGCGCGAGCAGTACTTC. Translated, it gives CSAISGAQREQYF. This rearrangement joins TRBV20-1 to TRBJ2-5; 7 bases map to TRBD2. The last part of the DNA fits TRBJ2-7 better; the J call may be wrong. Germline V gives CDR1 DFQATT, CDR2 SNEGSKA (reference sequence). This CDR3 is built from 13 residues.

The V gene is TRBV7-2, the J gene TRBJ1-6; D gene ambiguous. From germline, CDR1 is SGHTA and CDR2 FQGNSA. The germline V and J ends were trimmed by 0 bases and 6 bases, with 6 bases remaining between them. CDR3 length: 14 residues. The CDR3 region has the DNA TGTGCCAGCAGCTTAGCGCACGGTAATTCACCCCTCCACTTT. Residues: CASSLAHGNSPLHF.

V gene TRBV6-1 combines with J gene TRBJ2-7, with TRBD1 as a possible D gene (6 bases). Germline CDR1 is MNHNS and CDR2 is SASEGT. The germline V and J ends were trimmed by 1 base and 3 bases, with 13 bases remaining between them. This CDR3 has 15 residues. The DNA for the CDR3 is TGTGCCAGCAGTGAAGGGACCACCAGGGGCTACGAGCAGTACTTC. This encodes CASSEGTTRGYEQYF.

The chain couples TRBV6-2 or TRBV6-3 to TRBJ2-1; 8 bases are shared with TRBD1. In germline, CDR1 is MNHEY, CDR2 SVGEGT. The junction had 12 bases not matched to a gene; V was cut back by 6 bases and J by 5 bases. The CDR3 length is 16 residues. The CDR3 here is CASSRGGTGFHNEQFF. For the CDR3, the DNA is TGTGCCAGCAGCCGAGGGGGGACAGGCTTCCACAATGAGCAGTTCTTC.